This TCR beta chain emerged from a study of blood T cell repertoires in COVID-19. CDR3 length equals 15 residues. Trimming at V came to 5 bases and at J to 4 bases, leaving 8 bases not matched to a gene. Per germline, CDR1 LNHDA and CDR2 SQIVND (reference sequence). TCRdb's copy holds only in-frame clones and misses some; the assay was immunoSEQ multiplex PCR. The sample consists of roughly 70,000 clones, roughly three quarters of them appearing once. The sequenced sample was peripheral blood. The V gene is TRBV19, the J gene TRBJ1-2; TRBD1 matches 9 bases. The receptor was isolated from an older man with COVID-19, enrolled during active disease. The CDR3 spells CASSLTGGAGYGYTF. CDR3 DNA sequence: TGTGCCAGTAGTCTCACAGGGGGCGCCGGCTATGGCTACACCTTC.